This T cell receptor (beta chain) stems from a study of T cell changes during pregnancy in multiple sclerosis. Sequenced by immunoSEQ multiplex PCR; TCRdb stores in-frame clones only, minus some. The sample records roughly 100,000 clones, 92% being singletons. CDR3 length: 14 amino acids. Trimming took 5 bases from V and 8 from J; bases not matched to a gene: 9. The germline CDR1 and CDR2 sequences are MNHEY and SMNVEV (reference sequence). This sample comprised peripheral blood, obtained after pregnancy. The receptor was derived from a female donor with multiple sclerosis, enrolled in a pregnancy study. The chain uses TRBV27 and TRBJ1-2, with 9 positions matching TRBD1. In DNA form, the CDR3 reads TGTGCCAGCAGTCCCCGGGACAGGGACTTCGGCTACACCTTC. Amino acid sequence: CASSPRDRDFGYTF.